This T cell receptor beta chain was found in a study of low-dose radiotherapy and immunotherapy resistance in tumors. cDNA synthesis used a TRAV/TRBV-specific primer set for both chains. TCRs were amplified for roughly 22 PCR cycles with a constant-region primer and V-primer adapter. In TCRdb, the reads were re-called with MiXCR into one record per CDR3 protein. The repertoire consists of fewer than 90,000 distinct CDR3 sequences, with around 18% occurring once and the leading ten covering about 5.9%. V was shortened by 4 bases and J by 3 bases, with 18 bases between the two germline ends. This CDR3 comprises 16 residues. Germline CDR1 reads LGHDT; CDR2 reads YNNKEL (reference sequence). Many counts were recorded for this clonotype. Time point meaning: before trial treatment.

The rearrangement links TRBV3-1 to TRBJ2-5; D unresolved. This sample comprised PBMCs, obtained before treatment. This sequence was found in a male donor with prostate cancer. The CDR3 DNA sequence: TGTGCCAGCAGCCCAAGGGCTCTGTTTGGGAAAGAGACCCAGTACTTC. This gives the protein CASSPRALFGKETQYF.